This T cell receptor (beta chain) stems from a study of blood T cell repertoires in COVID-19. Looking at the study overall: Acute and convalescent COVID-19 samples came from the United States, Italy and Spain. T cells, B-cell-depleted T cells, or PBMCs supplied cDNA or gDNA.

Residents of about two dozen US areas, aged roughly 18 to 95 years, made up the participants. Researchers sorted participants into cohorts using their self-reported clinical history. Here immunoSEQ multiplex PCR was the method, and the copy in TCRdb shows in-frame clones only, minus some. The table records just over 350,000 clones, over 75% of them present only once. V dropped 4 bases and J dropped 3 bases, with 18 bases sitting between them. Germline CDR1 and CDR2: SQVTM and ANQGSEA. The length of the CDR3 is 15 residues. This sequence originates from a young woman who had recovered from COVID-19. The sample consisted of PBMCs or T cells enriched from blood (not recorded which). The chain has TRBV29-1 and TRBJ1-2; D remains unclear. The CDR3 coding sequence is TGCAGCGTTGGACCATCCCCTTCTAGCGACTATGGCTACACCTTC. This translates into CSVGPSPSSDYGYTF.